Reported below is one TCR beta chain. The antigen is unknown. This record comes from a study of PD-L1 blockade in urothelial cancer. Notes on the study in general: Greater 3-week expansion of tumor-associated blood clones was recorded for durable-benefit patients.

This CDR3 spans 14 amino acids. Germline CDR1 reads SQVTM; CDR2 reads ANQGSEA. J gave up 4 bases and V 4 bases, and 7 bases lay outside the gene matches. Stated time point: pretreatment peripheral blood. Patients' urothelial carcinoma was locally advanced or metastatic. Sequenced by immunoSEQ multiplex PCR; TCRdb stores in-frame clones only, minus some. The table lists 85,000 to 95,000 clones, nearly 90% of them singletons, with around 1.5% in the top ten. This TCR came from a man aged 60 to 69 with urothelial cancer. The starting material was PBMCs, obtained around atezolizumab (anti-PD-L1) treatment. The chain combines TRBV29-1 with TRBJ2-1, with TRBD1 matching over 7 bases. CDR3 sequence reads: CSVAQGQLYNEQFF. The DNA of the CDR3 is TGCAGCGTTGCCCAGGGACAGCTTTACAATGAGCAGTTCTTC.